One sample yielded the 16 T cell receptor beta chains listed below, sequenced in a study of human T cells and chemical hapten exposure. TCRdb used MiXCR to reprocess the RACE reads, holding one entry per CDR3 protein. The sample lists 190,000 or so distinct CDR3 sequences; nearly 30% were seen once. The time point denotes: pre-sensitization, week 0. Treatment reported: therapeutic diphenylcyclopropenone sensitization with weekly scalp DPC. This specimen consisted of whole blood, obtained in connection with sensitization to the hapten diphenylcyclopropenone (DPC). The receptors shown here come from a young woman with alopecia areata. Some clones in this sample may be carry-over from other donors' samples.

This clonotype occurred a few times. The V gene is TRBV5-4, the J gene TRBJ2-5; 10 bases fit TRBD2. Germline V gene lookup returns CDR1 SGHNT and CDR2 YYREEE (reference sequence). V lost 4 bases and J lost 5; bases outside the gene matches: 8. There are 15 residues in the CDR3. The CDR3 loop reads CASSESSGSEETQYF. The CDR3 DNA follows: TGTGCCAGCAGCGAGTCTAGCGGGAGTGAGGAGACCCAGTACTTC.

This chain uses TRBV7-8 with TRBJ2-3, with TRBD2 matching over 11 bases. The ends lost 8 bases at V and 8 bases at J; junction bases unmatched: 9. CDR3 length: 14 residues. Germline assignment: CDR1 SGHVS and CDR2 FQNEAQ. CDR3 sequence: CASGTSGGRGTQYF. CDR3 coding DNA: TGTGCCAGCGGTACTAGCGGGGGCAGGGGTACGCAGTATTTT.

The genes are TRBV27 and TRBJ1-2, with D perhaps TRBD1 (5 bases). The CDR3 is 12 amino acids. Trimming took 4 bases from V and 7 from J, leaving 10 bases between them. CDR1 and CDR2 from the germline V gene are MNHEY and SMNVEV (reference sequence). Written as DNA, the CDR3 is TGTGCCAGCAGTTCCCAGGGTCTTGGCTACACCTTC. Amino acids: CASSSQGLGYTF.

On this clonotype itself: Mismatch with germline at one junction end may stem from a read error. This chain joins TRBV5-1 and TRBJ2-2; D remains ambiguous. Germline V gene sequence: CDR1 SGHRS, CDR2 YFSETQ. The CDR3 is made up of 16 amino acids. The CDR3 sequence is CVSSLRATSNTGELFF. In nucleotides, the CDR3 is TGCGTCAGCAGCCTCCGGGCAACCTCGAACACCGGGGAGCTGTTTTTT.

The chain employs TRBV9 and TRBJ2-2, with unresolved D. Germline assignment: CDR1 SGDLS and CDR2 YYNGEE. Trimming pared 7 bases from V and 1 base from J, leaving 11 bases between. The CDR3 runs 14 residues. CDR3 bases: TGTGCCAGCCGTAATGCCGGGAACACCGGGGAGCTGTTTTTT. Translation: CASRNAGNTGELFF.

The gene calls are TRBV12-3 or TRBV12-4 and TRBJ2-3; the match to TRBD1 covers 8 bases. V dropped 3 bases and J dropped 4; count of bases not matched to a gene: 6. CDR3 size: 15 residues. This CDR3 reads CASSFGQGASDTQYF. The CDR3 bases are TGTGCCAGCAGTTTCGGTCAGGGGGCGTCAGATACGCAGTATTTT.

This clonotype has a handful of counts. One end of the junction does not line up with germline, which may come from a read error. This rearrangement joins TRBV28 to TRBJ1-6; D remains unclear. CDR3 length equals 14 residues. Germline-derived CDR1 and CDR2 are MDHEN and SYDVKM. Here the CDR3 reads CASSPALRNSPLHF. CDR3 DNA: TGTGCCAGCAGTCCCGCCCTGCGTAATTCACCTCTCCACTTT. Variable domain in full (rest from reference TRBV28 and TRBJ1-6): DVKVTQSSRYLVKRTGEKVFLECVQDMDHENMFWYRQDPGLGLRLIYFSYDVKMKEKGDIPEGYSVSREKKERFSLILESASTNQTSMYLCASSPALRNSPLHFGNGTRLTVT.

This clonotype has a handful of counts. The chain has TRBV7-2 and TRBJ1-4; D is undetermined. Germline CDR1 reads SGHTA; CDR2 reads FQGNSA. CDR3 size: 13 residues. Trimming stripped 3 bases from V and 8 bases from J, with 10 bases between. CDR3 sequence (DNA): TGTGCCAGCAGCTTCCCCCCGACGGAAAAACTGTTTTTT. Protein: CASSFPPTEKLFF.

In this sample, this clonotype turned up a few times. The rearrangement links TRBV12-3 or TRBV12-4 to TRBJ1-1; no clear D gene. The CDR3 is made up of 12 amino acids. V lost 6 bases, J lost 4 bases, and 9 bases lay in between. This CDR3 is CASSQGATEAFF. In nucleotides, the CDR3 is TGTGCCAGCAGCCAAGGAGCCACTGAAGCTTTCTTT.

V usage is TRBV7-9 and J usage is TRBJ1-1; the D gene is possibly TRBD1 (5 bases). Trimming pared 4 bases from V and 6 bases from J, leaving 15 bases between. This CDR3 has 14 residues. Germline loops: CDR1 SEHNR, CDR2 FQNEAQ (reference sequence). The chain's CDR3 is CASSSSGPFAEAFF. For the CDR3, the DNA is TGTGCCAGCAGCTCCTCGGGACCGTTCGCTGAAGCTTTCTTT.

This clonotype turned up a few times. The V and J genes are TRBV28 and TRBJ1-4; unclear D gene. CDR1 and CDR2 from the germline V gene are MDHEN and SYDVKM. Deletions cut 8 bases from V and 0 bases from J, with 7 bases between. This CDR3 contains 13 residues. CDR3 protein: CASGRATNEKLFF. The DNA of the CDR3 is TGTGCCAGCGGACGTGCAACTAATGAAAAACTGTTTTTT.

This clonotype was seen only a few times. CDR3 bases: TGTGCCAGCAGCTTGATAGCGGGGACCCCGGAGCAGTTCTTC. It specifies CASSLIAGTPEQFF. This chain connects TRBV7-2 to TRBJ2-1; 8 bases agree with TRBD2. J gave up 10 bases and V 3 bases, and 8 bases lay outside the gene matches. This CDR3 is built from 14 residues. Germline loops: CDR1 SGHTA, CDR2 FQGNSA.

This clonotype has only a few counts. The V gene is TRBV12-3 or TRBV12-4, the J gene TRBJ2-5; weak D call: TRBD2 (6 bases). V lost 2 bases to trimming and J lost 3 bases, with 10 bases between them. The CDR3 is 14 residues long. CDR3 sequence reads: CASSLRSGEETQYF. The DNA for the CDR3 is TGTGCCAGCAGTTTACGGTCGGGGGAAGAGACCCAGTACTTC.

This clonotype was counted many times. Here the CDR3 DNA reads TGTGCCAGCAGTTTGACAGGGACCGACGAGCAGTACTTC. It yields the protein CASSLTGTDEQYF. The chain combines TRBV6-5 with TRBJ2-7; the match to TRBD1 covers 7 bases. Germline values: CDR1 MNHEY, CDR2 SVGAGI. V shed 4 bases, J shed 5 bases, and the junction held 5 bases outside the gene matches. The CDR3 sequence is 13 residues long.

This clonotype was counted only a few times. The chain has TRBV6-2 or TRBV6-3 and TRBJ2-7; 8 bases are a match to TRBD1. V was clipped by 6 bases and J by 0 bases; unmatched bases: 4. Germline V gives CDR1 MNHEY, CDR2 SVGEGT. CDR3 size: 14 residues. In DNA form, the CDR3 reads TGTGCCAGCAGACCGACAGGGGTCTCCTACGAGCAGTACTTC. Encoded protein: CASRPTGVSYEQYF.

The CDR3 region has the DNA TGCAGTGCTAGGACCGCTCCGGGACAGTTCTTC. Its translation: CSARTAPGQFF. V usage is TRBV20-1 and J usage is TRBJ2-1; a weak D match, TRBD2 (5 bases). Per the germline V gene, CDR1 is DFQATT and CDR2 is SNEGSKA (reference sequence). The CDR3 runs 11 residues. The V end was cut by 3 bases, the J end by 13 bases, with 13 bases between.